This T cell receptor beta chain was documented in a study of blood T cells in healthy people across ages. Study observations and caveats: A greater number of naive CD4+ cells and higher diversity distinguished long-lived donors from aged donors. Age brought a roughly linear fall in TCR beta diversity measured per million T cells.

Together with a sample-barcoded 5' primer, a J-beta primer mix was included in a second PCR lasting roughly 6 to 12 cycles. In TCRdb, the 5' RACE reads were re-called with MiXCR into one record per CDR3 protein. Of 850,000 to 1,000,000 distinct CDR3 sequences listed, roughly 43% are singletons. On this clonotype itself: Its antigen is still unknown.

This CDR3 is built from 15 residues. The ends were cut back, 8 bases at V and 1 base at J, with 16 bases in the middle. Germline V gene sequence: CDR1 ENHRY, CDR2 SYGVKD. V usage is TRBV10-3 and J usage is TRBJ2-3; weak D call: TRBD2 (5 bases). The TCR sequence derives from a man aged 25 to 45 in good health. The source material was blood. The CDR3 coding sequence is TGTGCCATCGGAGAGGACGGGATGCGCACAGATACGCAGTATTTT. This encodes CAIGEDGMRTDTQYF.